Detailed here is one TCR beta chain. Its antigen is undetermined. The germline V gene has CDR1 LNHDA and CDR2 SQIVND (reference sequence). CDR3 size: 12 residues. Trimming pared 6 bases from V and 2 bases from J, leaving 7 bases between. Researchers ran the PCR with 60 Vbeta and 13 Jbeta primers. Data came from immunoSEQ multiplex PCR; TCRdb stores just in-frame clones and leaves some out. Among about 130,000 clones listed, over 70% were seen once. The data belong to a study of cytomegalovirus exposure and HLA in healthy donors. Study-wide points: The authors later linked a missense DCLRE1C variant to TCR beta V- and J-gene trimming.

This chain uses TRBV19 with TRBJ1-2; D is undetermined. This clonotype was obtained from a man aged 40-50 years in good health and CMV-seropositive. Input material: PBMCs. The CDR3 spells CASRPQNYGYTF. The DNA of the CDR3 is TGTGCCAGTAGACCACAGAACTATGGCTACACCTTC.